These 4 T cell receptor beta chains were sequenced from one sample in a study of T cell repertoires in cytomegalovirus infection. TCRdb processed the reads anew with MiXCR; each CDR3 protein has one entry. The table has approximately 250,000 distinct CDR3 sequences, over 8% seen once. Sequencing was performed on PBMCs. The receptors here all came from a human donor in good health (CMV status not recorded). Some clones in this sample may be carry-over from other donors' samples.

This clonotype turned up a few times. V and J are TRBV30 and TRBJ2-7; the match to TRBD1 covers 11 bases. Germline lookup yields CDR1 GTSNPN and CDR2 SVGIG (reference sequence). V gave up 2 bases and J gave up 5 bases; unmatched junction bases: 2. The CDR3 contains 13 residues. The CDR3 region has the DNA TGTGCCTGGAGTTGGACAGGGGGCAACGAGCAGTACTTC. Amino acid sequence: CAWSWTGGNEQYF.

The table lists this clonotype with many counts. The chain recombines TRBV7-2 with TRBJ1-1, with D unresolved. This CDR3 contains 13 residues. V was pared by 2 bases and J by 5 bases, with 9 bases between. Germline CDR1 SGHTA, CDR2 FQGNSA. In DNA, the CDR3 is TGTGCCAGCAGCTTAATGGAGAGGACTGAAGCTTTCTTT. Its translation: CASSLMERTEAFF.

This clonotype has a count of ten or more. The CDR3 DNA reads TGTGCCAGCAGTCCAATACTAGAAGCCTACGAGCAGTACTTC. It translates to CASSPILEAYEQYF. The chain has TRBV28 and TRBJ2-7, with D tentatively TRBD2 (5 bases). The ends were cut back, 5 bases at V and 2 bases at J, with 13 bases in the middle. This CDR3 has 14 residues. Germline V gene lookup returns CDR1 MDHEN and CDR2 SYDVKM.

This clonotype was recorded at least ten times. The rearrangement links TRBV7-2 to TRBJ1-1, with TRBD1 as a possible D gene (5 bases). CDR3 length equals 15 residues. V shed 5 bases and J shed 7 bases, with 20 bases lying between them. Germline V gives CDR1 SGHTA, CDR2 FQGNSA. CDR3: CASSLTGQGVFEAFF. CDR3 DNA: TGTGCCAGCAGCCTCACGGGGCAGGGAGTTTTTGAAGCTTTCTTT.